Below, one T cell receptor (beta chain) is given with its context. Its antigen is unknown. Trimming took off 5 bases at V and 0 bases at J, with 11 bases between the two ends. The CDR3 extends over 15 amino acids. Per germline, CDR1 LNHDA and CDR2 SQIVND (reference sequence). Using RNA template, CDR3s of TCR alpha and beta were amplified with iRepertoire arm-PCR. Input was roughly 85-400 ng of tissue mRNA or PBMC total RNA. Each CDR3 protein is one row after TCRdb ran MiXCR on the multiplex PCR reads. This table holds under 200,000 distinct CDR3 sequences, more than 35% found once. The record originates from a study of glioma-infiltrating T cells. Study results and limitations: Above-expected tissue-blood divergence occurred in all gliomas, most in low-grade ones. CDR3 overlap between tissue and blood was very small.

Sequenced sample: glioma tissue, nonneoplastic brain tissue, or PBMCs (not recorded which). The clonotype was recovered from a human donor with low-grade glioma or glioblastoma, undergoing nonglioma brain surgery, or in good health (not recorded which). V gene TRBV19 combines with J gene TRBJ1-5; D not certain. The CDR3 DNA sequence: TGTGCCAGTAGTCCTACAGCAGATAGCAATCAGCCCCAGCATTTT. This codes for CASSPTADSNQPQHF.